This paragraph reports one T cell receptor beta chain. Preparation of the TCRbeta library was carried out with unique molecular identifiers. TCRdb ran MiXCR on the PCR reads and lists one entry per CDR3 protein. The table records around 410,000 distinct CDR3 sequences, about a tenth of them present only once. The source of the sample is a study of T-cell reconstitution after alpha-beta-depleted transplantation in children. This specimen consisted of PBMCs from the stem cell graft donor, obtained from the stem cell graft. This receptor was identified in a human donor who donated a stem cell graft to a child with acute myeloid leukemia.

CDR3: CASPMGGRNEQYV. CDR3 in DNA: TGTGCCAGCCCCATGGGGGGGAGGAACGAGCAGTACGTC. This rearrangement joins TRBV2 to TRBJ2-7; 7 positions match TRBD2. Unmatched junction bases numbered 9, after V lost 8 bases and J lost 5 bases. The length of the CDR3 is 13 residues. CDR1 is SNHLY, CDR2 FYNNEI, per germline.